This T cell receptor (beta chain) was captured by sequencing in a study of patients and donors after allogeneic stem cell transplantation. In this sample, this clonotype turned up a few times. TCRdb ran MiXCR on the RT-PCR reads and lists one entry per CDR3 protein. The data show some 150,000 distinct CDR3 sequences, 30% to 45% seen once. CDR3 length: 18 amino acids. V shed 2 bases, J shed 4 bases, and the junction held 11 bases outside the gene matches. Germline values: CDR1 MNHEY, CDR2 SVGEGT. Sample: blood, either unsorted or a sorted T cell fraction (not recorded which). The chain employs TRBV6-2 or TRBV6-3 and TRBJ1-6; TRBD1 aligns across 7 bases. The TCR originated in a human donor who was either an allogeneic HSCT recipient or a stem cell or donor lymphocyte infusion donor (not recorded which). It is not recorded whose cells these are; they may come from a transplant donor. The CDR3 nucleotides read TGTGCCAGCAGTTACCCCGACGATTTGACAGGGTATAATTCACCCCTCCACTTT. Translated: CASSYPDDLTGYNSPLHF.